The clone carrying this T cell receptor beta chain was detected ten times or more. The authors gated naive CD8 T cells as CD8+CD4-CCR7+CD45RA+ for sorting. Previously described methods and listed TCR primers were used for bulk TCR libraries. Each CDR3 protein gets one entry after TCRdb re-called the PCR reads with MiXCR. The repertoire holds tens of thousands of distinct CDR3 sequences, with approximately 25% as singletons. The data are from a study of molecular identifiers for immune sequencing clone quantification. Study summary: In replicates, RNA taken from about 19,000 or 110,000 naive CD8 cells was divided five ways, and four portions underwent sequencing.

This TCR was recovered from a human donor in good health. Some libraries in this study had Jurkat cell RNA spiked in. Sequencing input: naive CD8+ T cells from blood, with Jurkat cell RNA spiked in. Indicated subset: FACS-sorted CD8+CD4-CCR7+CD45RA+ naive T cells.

CDR3 amino acids: CASSYRGTGTDTQYF. In nucleotides, the CDR3 is TGTGCCAGCAGTTATCGGGGGACAGGCACAGATACGCAGTATTTT. The V call is TRBV5-4, the J call TRBJ2-3; D is possibly TRBD1 (7 bases). CDR1 SGHNT and CDR2 YYREEE come from the germline V gene (reference sequence). V was trimmed by 5 bases and J by 1 base, leaving 14 bases between them. The CDR3 totals 15 residues.